Presented here are 19 T cell receptor beta chains from one specimen sequenced in a study of response to subunit inactivated influenza vaccine (dated by TCRdb to 2016 to 2019). The receptor library was made with RT-PCR. Reads for this sample came from an Illumina HiSeq 2500. TCRdb cleaned the public reads at Q25 with fastp, built clones with MiXCR and kept in-frame beta chains. Rows are combined by CDR3 protein, so each entry shows the most common genes and DNA. The sample contains around 580,000 distinct CDR3 sequences, 14% of them found a single time. 11% of the sample is held by the ten biggest clonotypes. The source material was PBMCs from blood, sampled less than 13 days after vaccination. These receptor sequences come from a man aged 50 to 60 who received an inactivated influenza vaccine. Donor details come from another sample of the same person, matched by shared clones.

The chain carries TRBV5-1 and TRBJ2-5, with 12 bases identical to TRBD1. The CDR3 length is 15 residues. Germline CDR1 is SGHRS and CDR2 is YFSETQ. J was trimmed by 5 bases and V by 4 bases; bases with no gene match: 6. DNA of the CDR3: TGCGCCAGCAGCCCCGGGACAGGGGGCTGGGAGACCCAGTACTTC. This codes for CASSPGTGGWETQYF.

The genes are TRBV7-8 and TRBJ2-5, with D perhaps matching TRBD2 (6 bases). The CDR3 runs to 13 residues. From germline, CDR1 is SGHVS and CDR2 FQNEAQ. Trimming left V 2 bases short and J 6 bases short, with 10 bases between. The CDR3: CASSLLREQTQYF. The CDR3 nucleotides read TGTGCCAGCAGCTTATTGCGGGAACAGACCCAGTACTTC.

The V gene is TRBV7-2, the J gene TRBJ2-5; 9 positions agree with TRBD1. This CDR3 spans 14 amino acids. The J segment lost 12 bases and the V segment lost 1 base, leaving 9 bases of the junction unmatched. The germline V gene has CDR1 SGHTA and CDR2 FQGNSA. The CDR3 spells CASSLGGTGSMEYF. The CDR3 bases are TGTGCCAGCAGCTTAGGGGGGACAGGGTCGATGGAGTACTTC. The full variable domain, in which reference TRBV7-2 and TRBJ2-5 provide the parts outside the CDR3, is GAGVSQSPSNKVTEKGKDVELRCDPISGHTALYWYRQSLGQGLEFLIYFQGNSAPDKSGLPSDRFSAERTGGSVSTLTIQRTQQEDSAVYLCASSLGGTGSMEYFGPGTRLLVL.

J is TRBJ2-6 and V is TRBV11-2, with D unresolved. The CDR3 covers 15 residues. The V and J ends lost 5 bases and 3 bases respectively, with 11 bases between them. Germline V gene lookup returns CDR1 SGHAT and CDR2 FQNNGV. CDR3 region: CASSPVPGGANVLTF. CDR3 DNA: TGTGCCAGCAGCCCCGTACCGGGTGGGGCCAACGTCCTGACTTTC. Supplemented by reference TRBV11-2 and TRBJ2-6, the full variable domain reads EAGVAQSPRYKIIEKRQSVAFWCNPISGHATLYWYQQILGQGPKLLIQFQNNGVVDDSQLPKDRFSAERLKGVDSTLKIQPAKLEDSAVYLCASSPVPGGANVLTFGAGSRLTVL.

V gene TRBV12-3 or TRBV12-4 combines with J gene TRBJ2-7; D is undetermined. This CDR3 spans 15 amino acids. Trimming shortened V by 4 bases and J by 6 bases, and 19 bases separated the two germline ends. CDR3 region: CASSYSAGRPGEQYF. The CDR3 nucleotides read TGTGCCAGCAGTTACTCGGCTGGACGGCCCGGCGAGCAGTACTTC.

This clonotype appeared a few times. This rearrangement joins TRBV7-9 to TRBJ1-5; no definite D call. Looked up from germline, CDR1 is SEHNR and CDR2 is FQNEAQ (reference sequence). V shed 4 bases and J shed 7 bases, with 11 bases lying between them. The CDR3 loop spans 13 amino acids. The DNA of the CDR3 is TGTGCCAGCAGCTCCGGCGTTAGGCAGCCCCAGCATTTT. Translated: CASSSGVRQPQHF.

This chain connects TRBV2 to TRBJ2-5, with 7 bases identical to TRBD2. CDR1 SNHLY and CDR2 FYNNEI come from the germline V gene. V was clipped by 6 bases and J by 9 bases; unmatched bases: 10. The CDR3 is 13 residues long. CDR3 nucleotides: TGTGCCAGCAGAACAGCGGGGTCCGAGGCCCAGTACTTC. As protein: CASRTAGSEAQYF.

The chain joins TRBV12-3 or TRBV12-4 to TRBJ2-3; 12 nucleotides align to TRBD1. The CDR3 sequence is 15 residues long. V gave up 5 bases and J gave up 4 bases; unmatched junction bases: 4. The CDR3 coding sequence is TGTGCCAGCAGTGACCGGGACAGGGGGCCAGATACGCAGTATTTT. Its translation is CASSDRDRGPDTQYF.

This chain joins TRBV7-2 and TRBJ2-3; D gene ambiguous. V shed 5 bases and J shed 7 bases, with 10 bases lying between them. Germline V gene data show CDR1 as SGHTA and CDR2 as FQGNSA. The CDR3 length is 12 residues. Here the CDR3 reads CASSPQTYTQYF. CDR3 bases: TGTGCCAGCAGCCCCCAAACCTATACGCAGTATTTT.

This clonotype has a handful of counts. This chain uses TRBV9 with TRBJ2-7; 10 bases match TRBD2. The junction had 7 bases not matched to a gene; V was cut back by 4 bases and J by 6 bases. The CDR3 contains 14 residues. CDR1 and CDR2 from the germline V gene are SGDLS and YYNGEE. CDR3 nucleotide sequence: TGTGCCAGCAGCCCCCGGACTAGCGGAGGCGAGCAGTACTTC. It translates to CASSPRTSGGEQYF.

The chain combines TRBV29-1 with TRBJ1-2; tentatively, D is TRBD1 (5 bases). Trimming took off 6 bases at V and 5 bases at J, with 10 bases between the two ends. The CDR3 length is 11 residues. Germline-derived CDR1 and CDR2 are SQVTM and ANQGSEA. CDR3 sequence: CSVAGLYGYTF. Here the CDR3 DNA reads TGCAGCGTAGCAGGGTTGTATGGCTACACCTTC.

The chain uses TRBV1 and TRBJ1-4; the DNA was not compared with TRBD1, the D call given in the table. TRBV1 is described as a pseudogene. The CDR3 runs 16 residues. The CDR3 here is CTSSQEGGLHGEKLFF. For the CDR3, the DNA is TGCACCAGCAGCCAAGAAGGGGGCCTCCATGGTGAAAAACTGTTTTTT.

V gene TRBV11-2 combines with J gene TRBJ1-1; D gene uncertain. CDR1 is SGHAT, CDR2 FQNNGV, per germline. This CDR3 is built from 19 residues. With 2 bases removed from V and 5 bases from J, the gap between germline ends came to 27 bases. The CDR3 coding sequence is TGTGCCAGCAGCTTACCCGAACAGCCAAGGCGGGTTACGTGGACTGAAGCTTTCTTT. Protein product: CASSLPEQPRRVTWTEAFF.

This clonotype was observed many times. The genes are TRBV12-3 or TRBV12-4 and TRBJ1-2; D not certain. The CDR3 consists of 13 residues. The V gene lost 3 bases and the J gene lost 2 bases, with 7 bases spanning the gap. Here the CDR3 reads CASSLGPNYGYTF. The CDR3, as DNA: TGTGCCAGCAGTTTGGGTCCGAACTATGGCTACACCTTC.

This clonotype was seen more than once but under ten times. The chain has TRBV15 and TRBJ1-5; D is uncertain. The V end lost 0 bases, the J end lost 2 bases, and 11 bases lay between the germline ends. The germline CDR1 and CDR2 sequences are LNHNV and YYDKDF (reference sequence). This CDR3 has 16 amino acids. The CDR3, as DNA: TGTGCCACCAGCAGAGATCGCACATCGGGCAATCAGCCCCAGCATTTT. Translation gives CATSRDRTSGNQPQHF.

This chain connects TRBV11-3 to TRBJ2-1; 7 positions match TRBD2. V shed 1 base, J shed 5 bases, and the junction held 5 bases outside the gene matches. This CDR3 spans 15 amino acids. Germline V CDR1 and CDR2: SGHNT, YENEEA. CDR3 residues: CASSLGSGKDNEQFF. The CDR3 nucleotides read TGTGCCAGCAGCTTAGGCAGCGGGAAAGACAATGAGCAGTTCTTC.

The CDR3 DNA is TGTGCCAGCAGCGAGTTGGCAGGGGCCGTGGTCTCACCCCTCCACTTT. Its protein product is CASSELAGAVVSPLHF. V is TRBV11-2 and J is TRBJ1-6; D is perhaps TRBD1 (6 bases). From germline, CDR1 is SGHAT and CDR2 FQNNGV. Trimming pared 5 bases from V and 10 bases from J, leaving 21 bases between. This CDR3 contains 16 residues.

This chain joins TRBV2 and TRBJ1-6; 9 bases fit TRBD1. This CDR3 region has 15 residues. Germline CDR1 reads SNHLY; CDR2 reads FYNNEI. Trimming took 5 bases from V and 7 from J; bases not matched to a gene: 6. This CDR3 is CASSPGTGRNSPLHF. CDR3 bases: TGTGCCAGCAGTCCCGGGACAGGGAGGAATTCACCCCTCCACTTT.

There are many counts of this clonotype. This sequence joins TRBV5-1 and TRBJ2-1; perhaps TRBD2 as D (6 bases). Per germline, CDR1 SGHRS and CDR2 YFSETQ. V was pared by 0 bases and J by 5 bases, with 12 bases between. The CDR3 spans 15 residues. The CDR3: CASSLVLAFNNEQFF. The CDR3 bases are TGCGCCAGCAGCTTGGTTCTAGCGTTCAACAATGAGCAGTTCTTC.